This TCR beta chain was recorded in a study of T cell responses to AZD1222 COVID-19 vaccine. Germline assignment: CDR1 SGHAT and CDR2 FQNNGV. The CDR3 totals 13 residues. With V trimmed by 8 bases and J by 4 bases, 7 bases remained unmatched. Here immunoSEQ multiplex PCR was the method, and the copy in TCRdb shows in-frame clones only, minus some. This sample yields some 89,000 clones, of which approximately 90% are seen a single time; roughly 4.3% belongs to the top ten. Study findings and constraints: Recipients of AZD1222 seropositive at baseline numbered only 6 or 7. Increases in Spike-specific TCR breadth and depth were seen after two AZD1222 doses. Repertoires were sampled only after the peak T cell response. Most donors were white British, females outnumbered males, and clonal diversity was possibly underestimated.

As for this clone: The antigen remains undetermined.

The sequence came from an adult in good health. The material was peripheral blood, obtained on day 0 of MenACWY control vaccination. This rearrangement joins TRBV11-2 to TRBJ2-7; 8 bases fit TRBD1. This CDR3 is CASSRTGFYEQYF. The CDR3 coding sequence is TGTGCCAGCTCGAGGACAGGGTTTTACGAGCAGTACTTC. Using reference TRBV11-2 and TRBJ2-7 for the parts outside the CDR3, the full variable domain is EAGVAQSPRYKIIEKRQSVAFWCNPISGHATLYWYQQILGQGPKLLIQFQNNGVVDDSQLPKDRFSAERLKGVDSTLKIQPAKLEDSAVYLCASSRTGFYEQYFGPGTRLTVT.